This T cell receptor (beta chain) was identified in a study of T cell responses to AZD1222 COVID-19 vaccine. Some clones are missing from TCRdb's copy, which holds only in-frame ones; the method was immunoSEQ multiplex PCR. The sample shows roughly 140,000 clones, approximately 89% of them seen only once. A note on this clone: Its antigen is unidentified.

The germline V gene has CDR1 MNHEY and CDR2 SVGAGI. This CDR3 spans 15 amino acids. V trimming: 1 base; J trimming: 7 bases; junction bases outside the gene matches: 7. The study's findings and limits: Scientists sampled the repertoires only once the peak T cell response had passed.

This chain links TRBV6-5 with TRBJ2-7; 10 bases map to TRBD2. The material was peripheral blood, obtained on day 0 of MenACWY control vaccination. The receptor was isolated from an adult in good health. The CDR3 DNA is TGTGCCAGCAGTTACTGGCTAGCGGGGGCAGGGGAGCAGTACTTC. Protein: CASSYWLAGAGEQYF.